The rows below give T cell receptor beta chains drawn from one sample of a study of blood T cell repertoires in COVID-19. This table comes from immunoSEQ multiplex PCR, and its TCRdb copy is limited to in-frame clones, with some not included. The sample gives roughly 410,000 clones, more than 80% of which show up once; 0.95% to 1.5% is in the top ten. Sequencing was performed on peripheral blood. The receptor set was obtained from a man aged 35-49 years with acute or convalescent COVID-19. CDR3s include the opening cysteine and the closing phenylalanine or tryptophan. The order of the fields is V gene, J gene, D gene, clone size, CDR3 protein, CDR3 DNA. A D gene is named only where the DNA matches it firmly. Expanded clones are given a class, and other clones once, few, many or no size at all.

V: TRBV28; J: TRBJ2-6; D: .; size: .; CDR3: CASSLFLPSGANVLTF; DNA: TGTGCCAGCAGTTTATTCCTTCCCTCTGGGGCCAACGTCCTGACTTTC
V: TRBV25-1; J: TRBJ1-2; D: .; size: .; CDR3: CASSDGQSYGYTF; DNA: TGTGCCAGCAGTGATGGACAGTCCTATGGCTACACCTTC
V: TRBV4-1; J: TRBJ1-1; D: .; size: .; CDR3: CASSQASGGGERTEAFF; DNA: TGCGCCAGCAGCCAAGCCTCCGGGGGAGGGGAGAGAACTGAAGCTTTCTTT
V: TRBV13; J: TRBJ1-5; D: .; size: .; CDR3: CASGRISNQPQHF; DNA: TGTGCCAGCGGGCGAATTAGCAATCAGCCCCAGCATTTT
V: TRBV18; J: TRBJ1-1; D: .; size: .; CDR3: CASSPGSGVRNTEAFF; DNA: TGTGCCAGCTCACCAGGGTCCGGGGTTAGGAACACTGAAGCTTTCTTT
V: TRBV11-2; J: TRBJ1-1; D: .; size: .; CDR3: CASSLAGGGGVRAFF; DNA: TGTGCCAGCAGCTTAGCAGGAGGCGGGGGCGTCCGGGCTTTCTTT
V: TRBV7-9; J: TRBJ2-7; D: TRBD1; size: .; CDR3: CASSSGTGSYEQYF; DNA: TGTGCCAGCAGCTCGGGGACAGGGTCCTACGAGCAGTACTTC
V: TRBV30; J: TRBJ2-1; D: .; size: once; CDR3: CAWSSISYNEQFF; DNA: TGTGCCTGGAGTTCTATATCCTACAATGAGCAGTTCTTC
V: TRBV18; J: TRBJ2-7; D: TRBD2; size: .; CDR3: CASSPFTSGTYEQYF; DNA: TGTGCCAGCTCACCATTTACTAGCGGGACTTACGAGCAGTACTTC
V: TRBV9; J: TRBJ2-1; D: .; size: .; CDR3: CASSQHDNEQFF; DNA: TGTGCCAGCAGCCAACATGACAATGAGCAGTTCTTC
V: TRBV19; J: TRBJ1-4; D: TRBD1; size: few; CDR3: CASNAGQGVYELFF; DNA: TGTGCCAGTAACGCTGGGCAGGGGGTTTATGAACTGTTTTTT
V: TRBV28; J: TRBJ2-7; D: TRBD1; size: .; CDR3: CASRGTGSSYEQYF; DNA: TGTGCCAGCAGGGGGACAGGGAGCTCCTACGAGCAGTACTTC
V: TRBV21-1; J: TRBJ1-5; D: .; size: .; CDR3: CASSKVWFFLSQPQHF; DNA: TGTGCCAGCAGCAAAGTTTGGTTTTTCTTGAGTCAGCCCCAGCATTTT
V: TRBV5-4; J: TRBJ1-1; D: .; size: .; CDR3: CASSLTGTNTEAFF; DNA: TGTGCCAGCAGCTTGACAGGGACGAACACTGAAGCTTTCTTT
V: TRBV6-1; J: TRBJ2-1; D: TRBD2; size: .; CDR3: CASSENGAGGSHEQFF; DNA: TGTGCCAGCAGTGAAAATGGGGCGGGAGGGAGTCATGAGCAGTTCTTC
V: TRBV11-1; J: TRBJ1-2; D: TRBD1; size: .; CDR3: CATSLGQNYGYTF; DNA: TGTGCCACTTCGTTGGGACAGAACTATGGCTACACCTTC